The 29 T cell receptor beta chains in this list originate from one sample, sequenced in a study of blood T cell repertoires in COVID-19. Assay used: immunoSEQ multiplex PCR; TCRdb lists only in-frame clones, some missing. The sample lists fewer than 180,000 clones, approximately 88% occurring once. The sample comprised peripheral blood. The receptor source for this set is a man in his sixties or seventies with acute or convalescent COVID-19.

This clone was seen only once. The rearrangement uses TRBV2 and TRBJ1-6; a possible D gene is TRBD1 (5 bases). The CDR3 sequence is 15 residues long. V dropped 7 bases and J dropped 5 bases, with 15 bases sitting between them. Germline CDR1 reads SNHLY; CDR2 reads FYNNEI. The CDR3 loop reads CASMGGTGDNSPLHF. DNA of the CDR3: TGTGCCAGCATGGGAGGGACGGGGGATAATTCACCCCTCCACTTT.

This clone occurred once. In DNA, the CDR3 is TGTGCCAGCAGCTTAGATACATCCCCCTATAATTCACCCCTCCACTTT. Translated: CASSLDTSPYNSPLHF. J is TRBJ1-6 and V is TRBV11-2; D gene unclear. This CDR3 has 16 amino acids. Germline values: CDR1 SGHAT, CDR2 FQNNGV. V lost 0 bases to trimming and J lost 2 bases, with 8 bases between them. The variable domain in full, with the rest retrieved from reference TRBV11-2 and TRBJ1-6, is EAGVAQSPRYKIIEKRQSVAFWCNPISGHATLYWYQQILGQGPKLLIQFQNNGVVDDSQLPKDRFSAERLKGVDSTLKIQPAKLEDSAVYLCASSLDTSPYNSPLHFGNGTRLTVT.

In nucleotides, the CDR3 is TGTGCCAGCAGTGAAAAACAGGCGCCCAGATCACCCCTCCACTTT. Translating gives CASSEKQAPRSPLHF. The chain employs TRBV25-1 and TRBJ1-6; possibly TRBD1 for D (5 bases). CDR1 and CDR2 from the germline V gene are MGHDK and SYGVNS. The CDR3 contains 15 residues. V lost 2 bases and J 10 bases, leaving 15 bases between the germline ends.

The chain carries TRBV14 and TRBJ1-4; 9 nucleotides align to TRBD1. The CDR3 loop spans 15 amino acids. Trimming took 7 bases from V and 3 from J; bases not matched to a gene: 6. In germline, CDR1 is SGHDN, CDR2 FVKESK. CDR3 residues: CASIGTGGPNEKLFF. CDR3 in DNA: TGTGCCAGCATAGGTACAGGGGGCCCTAATGAAAAACTGTTTTTT.

This chain uses TRBV6-1 with TRBJ2-6; D gene ambiguous. Germline lookup yields CDR1 MNHNS and CDR2 SASEGT. V gave up 3 bases and J gave up 0 bases, with 12 bases separating them. This CDR3 is built from 17 residues. CDR3 sequence (DNA): TGTGCCAGCAGTGACTTTGGCAGGTACTCTGGGGCCAACGTCCTGACTTTC. Its translation: CASSDFGRYSGANVLTF.

The V and J genes are TRBV5-4 and TRBJ2-3; tentative D call: TRBD1 (5 bases). The germline V gene has CDR1 SGHNT and CDR2 YYREEE (reference sequence). The CDR3 extends over 15 amino acids. The V and J ends lost 0 bases and 1 base respectively, with 9 bases between them. CDR3 region: CASSLAAGRTDTQYF. In DNA form, the CDR3 reads TGTGCCAGCAGCTTGGCCGCAGGGCGCACAGATACGCAGTATTTT.

The chain carries TRBV10-1 and TRBJ2-7; TRBD2 might be the D (5 bases). Germline V gives CDR1 WNHNN, CDR2 SYGVQD (reference sequence). The CDR3 is made up of 12 amino acids. The ends were cut back, 10 bases at V and 5 bases at J, with 15 bases in the middle. This CDR3 reads CATSPGMDEQYF. CDR3 bases: TGCGCCACCTCTCCCGGGATGGACGAGCAGTACTTC.

The chain links TRBV24-1 to TRBJ2-7; D gene uncertain. Germline values: CDR1 KGHDR, CDR2 SFDVKD. This CDR3 comprises 12 residues. Trimming stripped 1 base from V and 5 bases from J, with 5 bases between. The CDR3 protein is CATSDFRDEQYF. DNA of the CDR3: TGTGCCACCAGTGATTTCCGCGACGAGCAGTACTTC.

The chain joins TRBV28 to TRBJ1-5; 8 bases are shared with TRBD1. Germline CDR1 is MDHEN and CDR2 is SYDVKM. V was pared by 5 bases and J by 7 bases, with 4 bases of the junction left unmatched. The CDR3 runs 13 residues. The CDR3 spells CASSRGQVQPQHF. The CDR3 DNA reads TGTGCCAGCAGTCGGGGACAGGTCCAGCCCCAGCATTTT. Together with reference TRBV28 and TRBJ1-5, the CDR3 gives the full variable domain: DVKVTQSSRYLVKRTGEKVFLECVQDMDHENMFWYRQDPGLGLRLIYFSYDVKMKEKGDIPEGYSVSREKKERFSLILESASTNQTSMYLCASSRGQVQPQHFGDGTRLSIL.

The V call is TRBV6-5, the J call TRBJ1-4; D possibly corresponds to TRBD1 (5 bases). CDR3 length equals 12 residues. V dropped 7 bases and J dropped 6 bases, with 9 bases sitting between them. CDR1 and CDR2 (germline): MNHEY, SVGAGI. The CDR3 DNA reads TGTGCCAGCACGGGAGGGGATGAAAAACTGTTTTTT. The encoded protein is CASTGGDEKLFF.

The chain's CDR3 is CASSARDRDYTGELFF. Here the CDR3 DNA reads TGTGCCAGCAGCGCCAGGGACAGGGACTACACCGGGGAGCTGTTTTTT. The genes are TRBV7-9 and TRBJ2-2; 9 bases agree with TRBD1. Germline V gene data show CDR1 as SEHNR and CDR2 as FQNEAQ (reference sequence). The CDR3 has 16 residues. J lost 3 bases, V lost 5 bases, and 7 bases had no gene match.

This chain connects TRBV3-1 (or the pseudogene TRBV3-2) to TRBJ2-2, with no clear D. The V gene lost 0 bases and the J gene lost 7 bases, with 6 bases spanning the gap. The CDR3 is 13 residues long. Germline-derived CDR1 and CDR2 are LGHDT and YNNKEL (reference sequence). Here the CDR3 reads CASSQEARGELFF. CDR3 sequence (DNA): TGTGCCAGCAGCCAAGAAGCCCGCGGGGAGCTGTTTTTT.

The CDR3 region is CATSDRGFGQPQHF. The CDR3, as DNA: TGTGCCACCAGTGACAGGGGTTTTGGTCAGCCCCAGCATTTT. The rearrangement uses TRBV15 and TRBJ1-5; 8 positions agree with TRBD1. With V trimmed by 6 bases and J by 6 bases, 7 bases remained unmatched. The CDR3 is 14 amino acids. Germline CDR1 reads LNHNV; CDR2 reads YYDKDF (reference sequence).

The V and J genes are TRBV5-8 and TRBJ2-2; possibly TRBD1 for D (6 bases). With 3 bases removed from V and 6 bases from J, the gap between germline ends came to 18 bases. Germline V lookup: CDR1 SGHTS, CDR2 YDEGEE. This CDR3 has 16 amino acids. CDR3 in amino acids: CASSSIRGRVSGELFF. CDR3 bases: TGTGCCAGCAGCTCAATCAGGGGACGGGTTTCCGGGGAGCTGTTTTTT.

V gene TRBV7-6 combines with J gene TRBJ1-1; no reliable D call. The length of the CDR3 is 14 residues. Per germline, CDR1 SGHVS and CDR2 FNYEAQ. The ends were cut back, 3 bases at V and 8 bases at J, with 16 bases in the middle. The chain's CDR3 is CASSFGFDSSEAFF. Written as DNA, the CDR3 is TGTGCCAGCAGCTTTGGTTTTGATTCGAGCGAAGCTTTCTTT. Together with reference TRBV7-6 and TRBJ1-1, the CDR3 gives the full variable domain: GAGVSQSPRYKVTKRGQDVALRCDPISGHVSLYWYRQALGQGPEFLTYFNYEAQQDKSGLPNDRFSAERPEGSISTLTIQRTEQRDSAMYRCASSFGFDSSEAFFGQGTRLTVV.

In its sample, this clone was seen a few times. The chain recombines TRBV6-5 with TRBJ1-5; 7 positions match TRBD1. Germline V gives CDR1 MNHEY, CDR2 SVGAGI. The CDR3 runs to 14 residues. V gave up 2 bases and J gave up 2 bases; unmatched junction bases: 0. The CDR3 protein is CASSYQGGNQPQHF. In nucleotides, the CDR3 is TGTGCCAGCAGTTACCAGGGGGGCAATCAGCCCCAGCATTTT.

The chain employs TRBV27 and TRBJ2-2; 7 bases are shared with TRBD1. With V trimmed by 6 bases and J by 0 bases, 10 bases remained unmatched. CDR3 size: 17 residues. Germline values: CDR1 MNHEY, CDR2 SMNVEV (reference sequence). The CDR3 loop reads CASRTLGGAANTGELFF. CDR3 DNA sequence: TGTGCCAGCAGGACCTTAGGGGGCGCCGCGAACACCGGGGAGCTGTTTTTT.

The gene calls are TRBV4-2 and TRBJ2-5; D may be TRBD2 (6 bases). CDR1 is LGHNA, CDR2 YNFKEQ, per germline. Trimming left V 0 bases short and J 3 bases short, with 20 bases between. The CDR3 consists of 18 residues. This CDR3 reads CASSQEDATRTGEETQYF. CDR3 coding DNA: TGTGCCAGCAGCCAAGAGGACGCAACAAGAACGGGGGAAGAGACCCAGTACTTC.

The chain links TRBV9 to TRBJ1-3, with 10 bases that match TRBD1. V shed 3 bases, J shed 2 bases, and the junction held 5 bases outside the gene matches. Germline assignment: CDR1 SGDLS and CDR2 YYNGEE. The CDR3 is 16 amino acids. CDR3 sequence: CASSARDRGTGNTIYF. The CDR3 DNA is TGTGCCAGCAGCGCCCGGGACAGGGGAACTGGAAACACCATATATTTT.

This clone was counted only a few times. This chain uses TRBV9 with TRBJ2-1, with TRBD2 identical over 14 bases. Losses at the gene ends were 4 bases for V and 8 bases for J; bases not matched to a gene: 8. The CDR3 contains 16 residues. Germline V CDR1 and CDR2: SGDLS, YYNGEE. The CDR3 region is CASSPTGLAGGHEQFF. DNA for the CDR3: TGTGCCAGCAGCCCGACAGGACTAGCGGGAGGCCATGAGCAGTTCTTC.

The CDR3 DNA follows: TGTGCCAGCAGCGGGGACAACAATCAGCCCCAGCATTTT. It codes for CASSGDNNQPQHF. This chain connects TRBV2 to TRBJ1-5, with TRBD1 as a possible D gene (6 bases). The CDR3 runs 13 residues. CDR1 SNHLY and CDR2 FYNNEI come from the germline V gene. Between the trimmed V and J ends, which lost 6 bases and 3 bases, there was a span of 9 bases.

This chain joins TRBV13 and TRBJ2-5; TRBD2 agrees at 8 bases. CDR1 is PRHDT, CDR2 FYEKMQ, per germline (reference sequence). CDR3 length: 15 residues. V trimming: 0 bases; J trimming: 4 bases; junction bases outside the gene matches: 4. The CDR3 sequence: CASSLGSAGGETQYF. CDR3 nucleotides: TGTGCCAGCAGCTTAGGGTCCGCGGGGGGAGAGACCCAGTACTTC.

This sequence joins TRBV5-1 and TRBJ2-3; a weak D match, TRBD2 (8 bases). This CDR3 region has 17 residues. Germline V gene sequence: CDR1 SGHRS, CDR2 YFSETQ. V was cut by 4 bases and J by 0 bases, with 18 bases left in between. The CDR3 region has the DNA TGCGCCAGCAGCCCCAGGGGGAGCGGGGGAAGCACAGATACGCAGTATTTT. This gives the protein CASSPRGSGGSTDTQYF.

V is TRBV25-1 and J is TRBJ1-3, with D uncertain. The CDR3 totals 14 residues. V lost 0 bases, J lost 9 bases, and 12 bases lay in between. Germline CDR1 is MGHDK and CDR2 is SYGVNS. The DNA for the CDR3 is TGTGCCAGCAGTGAATATGGAACAGAAACCACCATATATTTT. Protein product: CASSEYGTETTIYF. Drawing the rest from reference TRBV25-1 and TRBJ1-3, the complete variable domain is EADIYQTPRYLVIGTGKKITLECSQTMGHDKMYWYQQDPGMELHLIHYSYGVNSTEKGDLSSESTVSRIRTEHFPLTLESARPSHTSQYLCASSEYGTETTIYFGEGSWLTVV.

The gene calls are TRBV3-1 (or the pseudogene TRBV3-2) and TRBJ2-7; 11 bases agree with TRBD2. V lost 4 bases and J lost 7; bases outside the gene matches: 6. Germline values: CDR1 LGHDT, CDR2 YNNKEL (reference sequence). The CDR3 spans 14 residues. The CDR3 region has the DNA TGTGCCAGCAGCCTTAGCGGGGGGGCCGGGGAGCAGTACTTC. Amino acids: CASSLSGGAGEQYF.

The chain employs TRBV2 and TRBJ1-3, with TRBD1 matching 9 bases. In germline, CDR1 is SNHLY, CDR2 FYNNEI. The V and J ends lost 1 base and 4 bases, in that order; junction bases with no gene match: 2. The CDR3 is made up of 15 amino acids. The CDR3 coding sequence is TGTGCCAGCAGTGAAGACAGGGGGCGAGGAAACACCATATATTTT. It encodes CASSEDRGRGNTIYF.

This chain links TRBV11-2 with TRBJ1-2; a weak D match, TRBD1 (5 bases). Looked up from germline, CDR1 is SGHAT and CDR2 is FQNNGV. V dropped 5 bases and J dropped 1 base, with 14 bases sitting between them. This CDR3 is 15 amino acids long. CDR3 region: CASSRLGGNNYGYTF. In DNA form, the CDR3 reads TGTGCCAGCAGCCGACTCGGGGGAAATAACTATGGCTACACCTTC.

This clone appeared a single time. The chain links TRBV6-5 to TRBJ2-7; 9 bases are a match to TRBD1. Germline trimming cut 7 bases from V and 5 bases from J; bases unmatched to any gene: 9. CDR1 is MNHEY, CDR2 SVGAGI, per germline. This CDR3 comprises 14 residues. CDR3 nucleotides: TGTGCCAGCACGGGTTGGGACAGGGTCCACGAGCAGTACTTC. Translating gives CASTGWDRVHEQYF.

The rearrangement links TRBV18 to TRBJ1-5; no clear D gene. Germline-derived CDR1 and CDR2 are KGHSH and LQKENI. Trimming removed 3 bases from V and 4 bases from J, with 7 bases in between. This CDR3 region has 13 residues. The CDR3 sequence is CASSPGSNQPQHF. CDR3 bases: TGTGCCAGCTCACCCGGTTCGAATCAGCCCCAGCATTTT.